The next 9 T cell receptor beta chains were all read from a single sample in a study of blood T cell repertoires in COVID-19. Generated by immunoSEQ multiplex PCR, the TCRdb table keeps only in-frame clones and is missing some. This table holds 200,000 to 250,000 clones, 85% to 90% found once. Sequenced input: peripheral blood. Receptors were obtained from a man in his fifties or sixties with COVID-19, enrolled during active disease.

The rearrangement joins TRBV4-2 to TRBJ2-1; TRBD2 agrees at 7 bases. V was clipped by 1 base and J by 4 bases; unmatched bases: 7. Germline V CDR1 and CDR2: LGHNA, YNFKEQ. There are 16 residues in the CDR3. The CDR3 is CASSQGAGDPYNEQFF. CDR3 DNA: TGTGCCAGCAGCCAAGGGGCGGGGGACCCGTACAATGAGCAGTTCTTC.

The rearrangement uses TRBV11-2 and TRBJ2-3; possibly TRBD1 for D (6 bases). CDR1 is SGHAT, CDR2 FQNNGV, per germline. The V gene lost 5 bases and the J gene lost 2 bases, with 11 bases spanning the gap. The CDR3 length is 14 residues. The CDR3 here is CASSPGTTTDTQYF. CDR3 coding DNA: TGTGCCAGCAGCCCAGGGACAACCACAGATACGCAGTATTTT.

This chain uses TRBV10-3 with TRBJ2-7, with TRBD1 matching 12 bases. Germline V gives CDR1 ENHRY, CDR2 SYGVKD. The CDR3 has 16 residues. Losses at the gene ends were 6 bases for V and 6 bases for J; bases not matched to a gene: 12. The CDR3 loop reads CAISGTGTGGTGEQYF. Written as DNA, the CDR3 is TGTGCCATCAGCGGTACCGGGACAGGGGGCACCGGCGAGCAGTACTTC.

This rearrangement joins TRBV6-1 to TRBJ1-5, with D perhaps matching TRBD1 (5 bases). V lost 3 bases and J 9 bases, leaving 12 bases between the germline ends. Germline V CDR1 and CDR2: MNHNS, SASEGT. The CDR3 spans 13 residues. The CDR3 DNA is TGTGCCAGCAGTGAGGACACCTATTCGCCCCAGCATTTT. Residues: CASSEDTYSPQHF.

The rearrangement joins TRBV4-3 to TRBJ2-5, with a possible D match to TRBD2 (7 bases). The germline V gene encodes CDR1 LGHNA and CDR2 YSLEER. With 4 bases removed from V and 2 bases from J, the gap between germline ends came to 20 bases. The CDR3 runs to 17 residues. The CDR3 sequence: CASSPGMGAGVQETQYF. The DNA for the CDR3 is TGCGCCAGCAGCCCAGGGATGGGGGCGGGGGTGCAAGAGACCCAGTACTTC.

The gene calls are TRBV10-1 and TRBJ2-2, with TRBD2 matching over 13 bases. CDR1 is WNHNN and CDR2 is SYGVQD in the germline V gene (reference sequence). Trimming cost V 6 bases and J 5 bases; bases outside gene matches: 6. The CDR3 is 16 amino acids. CDR3 coding DNA: TGCGCCAGCAGCTATCGACTAGCGGGAGGAACCGGGGAGCTGTTTTTT. Translation gives CASSYRLAGGTGELFF.

This chain joins TRBV6-5 and TRBJ2-3; 8 bases fit TRBD2. Trimming cost V 0 bases and J 4 bases; bases outside gene matches: 3. Germline CDR1 reads MNHEY; CDR2 reads SVGAGI. The CDR3 is 15 amino acids. Here the CDR3 DNA reads TGTGCCAGCAGTTACTCGGGACTAGTCGCAGATACGCAGTATTTT. Protein sequence: CASSYSGLVADTQYF.

V gene TRBV3-1 (or the pseudogene TRBV3-2) combines with J gene TRBJ2-2; perhaps TRBD1 as D (5 bases). The germline gives CDR1 LGHDT, CDR2 YNNKEL (reference sequence). This CDR3 region has 15 residues. The V end was cut by 4 bases, the J end by 5 bases, with 14 bases between. Here the CDR3 reads CASSPARVGTGELFF. CDR3 DNA: TGTGCCAGCAGCCCTGCCAGGGTAGGAACCGGGGAGCTGTTTTTT.

V gene TRBV6-1 combines with J gene TRBJ2-1, with D possibly TRBD2 on 6 matching bases. CDR1 and CDR2 from the germline V gene are MNHNS and SASEGT. V lost 3 bases and J 2 bases, leaving 11 bases between the germline ends. The CDR3 spans 15 residues. The chain's CDR3 is CASSDTSLTYNEQFF. CDR3 coding DNA: TGTGCCAGCAGTGATACTAGCCTGACCTACAATGAGCAGTTCTTC.